This TCR beta chain originates from a study of cytomegalovirus exposure and HLA in healthy donors. The study, taken as a whole, reports: TCR beta chains numbering some 150 were designated cytomegalovirus-associated. Apparent HLA restriction characterized most CMV-associated TCR beta chains in a later analysis.

The CDR3 consists of 14 residues. V gave up 6 bases and J gave up 5 bases; unmatched junction bases: 7. Germline loops: CDR1 SEHNR, CDR2 FQNEAQ (reference sequence). On this clone itself: Antigen unknown.

With 60 Vbeta and 13 Jbeta primers, the PCR was carried out. The assay was immunoSEQ multiplex PCR, and TCRdb's table has in-frame clones only and misses some. The sample includes some 150,000 clones, roughly 80% of them seen just once. Sequenced sample: PBMCs. V usage is TRBV7-9 and J usage is TRBJ2-5; 9 nucleotides agree with TRBD2. This TCR came from a man aged 35-49 years in good health and CMV-seropositive. This chain's CDR3 is CASRERTSEETQYF. DNA for the CDR3: TGTGCCAGCAGAGAAAGGACTAGCGAGGAGACCCAGTACTTC.